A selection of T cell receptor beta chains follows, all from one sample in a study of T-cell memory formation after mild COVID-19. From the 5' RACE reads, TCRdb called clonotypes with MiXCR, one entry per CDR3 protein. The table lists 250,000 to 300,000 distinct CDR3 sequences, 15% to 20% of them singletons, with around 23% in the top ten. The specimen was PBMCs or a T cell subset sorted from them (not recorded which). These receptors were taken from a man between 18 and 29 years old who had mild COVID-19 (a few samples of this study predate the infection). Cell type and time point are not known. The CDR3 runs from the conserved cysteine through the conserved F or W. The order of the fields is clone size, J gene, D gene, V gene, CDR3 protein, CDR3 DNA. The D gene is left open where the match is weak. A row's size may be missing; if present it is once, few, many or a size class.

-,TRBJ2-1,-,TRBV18,CASSPAMGPYNEQFF,TGTGCCAGCTCACCGGCGATGGGCCCCTACAATGAGCAGTTCTTC
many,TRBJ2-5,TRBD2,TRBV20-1,CSAGTSPDGGTQYF,TGCAGCGCCGGGACTAGCCCTGATGGAGGGACCCAGTACTTC
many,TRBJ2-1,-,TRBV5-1,CASPVHRTYNEQFF,TGCGCCAGCCCCGTTCACAGAACCTACAATGAGCAGTTCTTC
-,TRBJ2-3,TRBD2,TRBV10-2,CASSAGTSRSTDTQYF,TGCGCCAGCAGTGCCGGGACTAGTCGGTCCACAGATACGCAGTATTTT
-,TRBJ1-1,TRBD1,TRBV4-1,CASSQERQGLDVEAFF,TGCGCCAGCAGCCAAGAGCGACAGGGCTTAGATGTTGAAGCTTTCTTT
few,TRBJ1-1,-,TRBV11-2,CAIVAGTRYTEAFF,TGTGCCATAGTGGCCGGGACAAGGTACACTGAAGCTTTCTTT
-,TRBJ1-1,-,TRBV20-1,CTQKDNTNTEAFF,TGCACCCAAAAGGACAATACGAACACTGAAGCTTTCTTT
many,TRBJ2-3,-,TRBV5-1,CASSLGRSVDTQYF,TGCGCCAGCAGCTTGGGGCGTAGCGTAGATACGCAGTATTTT
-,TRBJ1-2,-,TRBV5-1,CASSLFGTNYGYTF,TGCGCCAGCAGCTTGTTCGGGACTAACTATGGCTACACCTTC
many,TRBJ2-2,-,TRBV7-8,CASRAAGELFF,TGTGCCAGCAGGGCCGCCGGGGAGCTGTTTTTT
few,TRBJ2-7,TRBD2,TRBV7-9,CASSSEAGGPYEQYF,TGTGCCAGCAGCTCGGAAGCGGGGGGGCCCTACGAGCAGTACTTC
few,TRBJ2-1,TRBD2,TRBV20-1,CSAGTHSGGSYNEQFF,TGCAGTGCTGGAACCCATTCGGGGGGCTCCTACAATGAGCAGTTCTTC
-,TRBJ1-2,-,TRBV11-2,CASSTPQDNYGYTF,TGTGCCAGCAGCACCCCCCAGGATAACTATGGCTACACCTTC
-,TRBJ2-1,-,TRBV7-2,CASSPSGTGPPSF,TGTGCCAGCAGCCCCTCAGGAACGGGCCCTCCCTCCTTC
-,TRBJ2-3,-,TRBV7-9,CASSTNRGAGGDTQYF,TGTGCCAGCAGCACCAATCGGGGGGCCGGGGGAGATACGCAGTATTTT
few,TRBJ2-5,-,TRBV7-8,CASSLRGPETQYF,TGTGCCAGCAGCCTCCGGGGCCCGGAGACCCAGTACTTC
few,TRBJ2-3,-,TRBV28,CASSFRLLTDTQYF,TGTGCCAGCAGTTTCCGACTACTCACAGATACGCAGTATTTT
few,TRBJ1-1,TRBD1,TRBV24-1,CATSDEPDRDDYTEAFF,TGTGCCACCAGTGATGAACCTGACAGGGATGATTACACTGAAGCTTTCTTT
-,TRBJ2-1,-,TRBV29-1,CSVFSGSSYNEQFF,TGCAGCGTTTTTAGCGGTAGCTCCTACAATGAGCAGTTCTTC
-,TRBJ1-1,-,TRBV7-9,CASSLPGLQNTEAFF,TGTGCCAGCAGCTTACCGGGCCTTCAGAACACTGAAGCTTTCTTT
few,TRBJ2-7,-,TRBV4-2,CASSQFRGSYEQYF,TGTGCCAGCAGCCAGTTCAGGGGATCCTACGAGCAGTACTTC
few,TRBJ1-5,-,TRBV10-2,CASSAQYNQPQHF,TGCGCCAGCAGTGCCCAGTACAATCAGCCCCAGCATTTT
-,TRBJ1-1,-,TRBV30,CAWSAISGTEAFF,TGTGCCTGGAGTGCCATTAGTGGGACTGAAGCTTTCTTT
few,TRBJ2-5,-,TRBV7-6,CASSLITGPQETQYF,TGTGCCAGCAGCTTAATAACAGGCCCTCAAGAGACCCAGTACTTC
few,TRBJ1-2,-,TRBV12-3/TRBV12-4,CASSFGRADYGYTF,TGTGCCAGCAGTTTTGGCAGGGCTGACTATGGCTACACCTTC
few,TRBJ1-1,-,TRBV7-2,CASSFRRASQAFF,TGTGCCAGCAGTTTTCGTCGGGCCAGTCAAGCTTTCTTT
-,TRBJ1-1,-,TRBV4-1,CASSPRRYPNTEAFF,TGCGCCAGCAGCCCTAGGAGGTATCCGAACACTGAAGCTTTCTTT
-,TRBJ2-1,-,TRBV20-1,CSATTDPYNEQFF,TGCAGTGCTACCACGGACCCCTACAATGAGCAGTTCTTC
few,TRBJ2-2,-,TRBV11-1,CASSLVLGRTGELFF,TGTGCCAGCAGCTTAGTTCTGGGCAGGACCGGGGAGCTGTTTTTT
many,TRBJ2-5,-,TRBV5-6,CASSFSPQGQETQYF,TGTGCCAGCAGCTTTAGCCCACAGGGTCAAGAGACCCAGTACTTC
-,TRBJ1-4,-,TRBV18,CASSPPSQGSEKLFF,TGTGCCAGCTCACCACCCTCCCAGGGAAGTGAAAAACTGTTTTTT
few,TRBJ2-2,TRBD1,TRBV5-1,CASSLSRGHTGELFF,TGCGCCAGCAGCTTGAGCAGGGGGCACACCGGGGAGCTGTTTTTT
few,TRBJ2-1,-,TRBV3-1,CASSQVRRVYNEQFF,TGTGCCAGCAGCCAAGTCCGACGCGTCTACAATGAGCAGTTCTTC
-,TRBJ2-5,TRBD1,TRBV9,CASSVGGTGGETQYF,TGTGCCAGCAGCGTAGGGGGGACAGGCGGGGAGACCCAGTACTTC
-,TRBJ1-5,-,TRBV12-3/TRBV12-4,CASSYRADQPQHF,TGTGCCAGCAGTTACAGGGCCGATCAGCCCCAGCATTTT
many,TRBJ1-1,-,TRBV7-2,CASSALRNTEAFF,TGTGCCAGCAGCGCCCTCAGGAACACTGAAGCTTTCTTT
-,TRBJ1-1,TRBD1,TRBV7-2,CASSPWTGGNTEAFF,TGTGCCAGCAGCCCGTGGACAGGGGGGAACACTGAAGCTTTCTTT
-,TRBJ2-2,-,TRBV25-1,CASSELDPAAGELFF,TGTGCCAGCAGTGAATTGGATCCCGCGGCCGGGGAGCTGTTTTTT
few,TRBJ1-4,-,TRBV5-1,CASSPLRMGEKLFF,TGCGCCAGCAGCCCCCTCCGGATGGGCGAAAAACTGTTTTTT
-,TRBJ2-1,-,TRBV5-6,CASSLDLYNEQFF,TGTGCCAGCAGCTTGGATCTGTACAATGAGCAGTTCTTC
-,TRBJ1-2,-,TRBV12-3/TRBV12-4,CASSPGLVPYGYTF,TGTGCCAGCAGCCCAGGGTTGGTCCCCTATGGCTACACCTTC
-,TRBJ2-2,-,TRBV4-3,CASSQDGSGSAYTGELFF,TGCGCCAGCAGCCAAGATGGGTCTGGTAGCGCGTACACCGGGGAGCTGTTTTTT
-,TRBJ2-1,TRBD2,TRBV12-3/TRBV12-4,CASSFVRTSGVGNEQFF,TGTGCCAGCAGTTTCGTCAGAACTAGCGGGGTTGGGAATGAGCAGTTCTTC
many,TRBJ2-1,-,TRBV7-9,CASSITGAGNEQFF,TGTGCCAGCAGTATAACGGGGGCAGGGAATGAGCAGTTCTTC
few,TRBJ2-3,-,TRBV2,CASSRDADTQYF,TGTGCCAGCAGTCGAGACGCAGATACGCAGTATTTT
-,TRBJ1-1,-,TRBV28,CASSLRYTEAFF,TGTGCCAGCAGTTTAAGGTACACTGAAGCTTTCTTT
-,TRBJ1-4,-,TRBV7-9,CASSLQWQGGEKLFF,TGTGCCAGCAGCTTACAATGGCAGGGTGGGGAAAAACTGTTTTTT
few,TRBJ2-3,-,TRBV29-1,CSVTSTDTQYF,TGCAGCGTTACTAGCACAGATACGCAGTATTTT
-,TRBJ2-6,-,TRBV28,CASSRESGFVANVLTF,TGTGCCAGCAGTCGCGAATCAGGGTTTGTGGCCAACGTCCTGACTTTC
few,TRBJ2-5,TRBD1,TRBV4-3,CASSPTPDRGETQYF,TGCGCCAGCAGCCCCACCCCAGACAGGGGGGAGACCCAGTACTTC
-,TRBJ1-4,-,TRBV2,CASSEALGEKLFF,TGTGCCAGCAGTGAAGCCCTGGGCGAAAAACTGTTTTTT
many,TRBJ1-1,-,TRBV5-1,CASSLDGVGGTEAFF,TGCGCCAGCAGCTTGGATGGGGTCGGAGGCACTGAAGCTTTCTTT
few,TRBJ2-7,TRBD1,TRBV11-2,CASSLDLGQVYEQYF,TGTGCCAGCAGCTTAGATCTGGGACAGGTGTACGAGCAGTACTTC
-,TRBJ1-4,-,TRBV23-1,CASSRGPRQHDEKLFF,TGCGCCAGCAGTCGGGGCCCACGACAGCATGATGAAAAACTGTTTTTT